This is a list of T cell receptor beta chains from one sample in a study of cytomegalovirus exposure and HLA in healthy donors. Here immunoSEQ multiplex PCR was the method, and the copy in TCRdb shows in-frame clones only, minus some. The sample lists about 120,000 clones, roughly 90% occurring once. The specimen was PBMCs. The receptors come from a woman under 40 in good health and CMV-seropositive. Each CDR3 is given with its conserved first and last residue. The D gene is left open where the match is weak. Only part of the rows carry a size: once, few, many, or a class if the clone is expanded.

v_gene	abundance	d_gene	j_gene	CDR3nt	CDR3aa
TRBV9	-	-	TRBJ2-7	TGTGCCAGCAGCGTAGGCGGGAACTACGAGCAGTACTTC	CASSVGGNYEQYF
TRBV30	-	-	TRBJ2-5	TGTGCCTGGAGTGTACGTAGCGGAAATGTTGAGCAGTACTTC	CAWSVRSGNVEQYF
TRBV5-6	-	-	TRBJ2-7	TGTGCCAGCAGCCTTGACAGGACCTACGAGCAGTACTTC	CASSLDRTYEQYF
TRBV12-5	-	-	TRBJ1-1	TGTGCTAGTGGTTTGGACGGAGTGAACACTGAAGCTTTCTTT	CASGLDGVNTEAFF
TRBV6-6	once	-	TRBJ2-5	TGTGCCAGCAGTCGGGACTTACAAGAGACCCAGTACTTC	CASSRDLQETQYF
TRBV5-1	-	-	TRBJ2-4	TGCGCCAGCAGCTTGGACAGGGTGGGGAACATTCAGTACTTC	CASSLDRVGNIQYF
TRBV28	-	TRBD1	TRBJ2-7	TGTGCCAGCAGCCTCTCCTCGGGACAGAGTTACGAGCAGTACTTC	CASSLSSGQSYEQYF
TRBV30	once	-	TRBJ2-6	TGTGCCTGGGGGGGGAAACCGGGACTCACTCCCTCTGGGGCCAACGTCCTGACTTTC	CAWGGKPGLTPSGANVLTF
TRBV10-3	-	TRBD1	TRBJ1-3	TGTGCCATCAACACAGGGGGCACCATATATTTT	CAINTGGTIYF
TRBV5-1	-	TRBD1	TRBJ1-2	TGCGCCAGCAGCGGATGGACAGGGGCGAACGATGGCTACACCTTC	CASSGWTGANDGYTF
TRBV2	-	TRBD2	TRBJ2-1	TGTGCCAGCAGCCCAGCCAGACTAGCGGGATCCAATGAGCAGTTCTTC	CASSPARLAGSNEQFF
TRBV2	-	-	TRBJ2-4	TGTGCCAGCAGCGCCACTGGGGACTTGGGGTGGAGTGTAGCCAAAAACATTCAGTACTTC	CASSATGDLGWSVAKNIQYF
TRBV6-5	-	-	TRBJ1-1	TGTGCCAGCAGTCTGGGGGCGCAGACTGAAGCTTTCTTT	CASSLGAQTEAFF
TRBV19	-	-	TRBJ2-2	TGTGCCAGTAGTATGAGTGGTACGAACACCGGGGAGCTGTTTTTT	CASSMSGTNTGELFF
TRBV6-5	few	-	TRBJ2-2	TGTGCCAGCAGCGCTAACAGGGACCCCGGGGAGCTGTTTTTT	CASSANRDPGELFF
TRBV4-1	-	TRBD1	TRBJ2-4	TGCGCCAGCAGCCAAAGGGACAGCGACATTCAGTACTTC	CASSQRDSDIQYF
TRBV5-1	-	-	TRBJ2-1	TGCGCCAGCAGCTCACCCGCAGGGCTTGGGGAGCAGTTCTTC	CASSSPAGLGEQFF
TRBV7-3	-	TRBD1	TRBJ2-3	TGTGCCAGCAGCCCGACAGGGGTCGCAGATACGCAGTATTTT	CASSPTGVADTQYF
TRBV7-9	-	TRBD2	TRBJ2-2	TGTGCCAGCAGAAAGCGGGGGGCCGTGGCCGGGGAGCTGTTTTTT	CASRKRGAVAGELFF
TRBV4-1	-	-	TRBJ1-1	TGCGCCAGCAGCCAGGGAGGGAACACTGAAGCTTTCTTT	CASSQGGNTEAFF
TRBV29-1	-	TRBD1	TRBJ1-2	TGCAGCGCACCACAGGGGACGGGTGGCTACACCTTC	CSAPQGTGGYTF
TRBV29-1	-	-	TRBJ2-3	TGCAGCGTTGGACAGAGCACAGATACGCAGTATTTT	CSVGQSTDTQYF
TRBV30	-	TRBD1	TRBJ1-2	TGTGCCTGGATTCCCGGGACAGGGTCGATCTGGGGCTATGGCTACACCTTC	CAWIPGTGSIWGYGYTF
TRBV2	-	-	TRBJ2-5	TGTGCCAGCGGGGGGACAGAGAGGGTGGAGACCCAGTACTTC	CASGGTERVETQYF
TRBV6-5	-	-	TRBJ1-6	TGTGCCAGCAGTCAGGGTTCTCCACCCCTCCACTTT	CASSQGSPPLHF
TRBV5-6	-	TRBD2	TRBJ2-3	TGTGCCAGCAGCTTCGGGGGGAGTAAGGCAGATACGCAGTATTTT	CASSFGGSKADTQYF
TRBV2	-	-	TRBJ1-1	TGTGCCACAAGGGGGGGGACTGAAGCTTTCTTT	CATRGGTEAFF
TRBV19	-	-	TRBJ2-1	TGTGCCAGTGGGAGGAGGGAGGCTAACAATGAGCAGTTCTTC	CASGRREANNEQFF
TRBV30	-	-	TRBJ2-1	TGTGCCTGGAAGAGCGGCAACCTTGTCGATGAGCAGTTCTTC	CAWKSGNLVDEQFF
TRBV4-3	-	-	TRBJ2-1	TGCGCCAGCAGCCCTACTGTCGACAATGAGCAGTTCTTC	CASSPTVDNEQFF
TRBV25-1	-	TRBD1	TRBJ1-2	TGTGCCAGCAGTGAGAGGGGGACAGGAGCTAACTATGGCTACACCTTC	CASSERGTGANYGYTF
TRBV4-3	-	TRBD1	TRBJ1-4	TGCGCCAGCAGCCAAGTTGACAGGGAGAATGAAAAACTGTTTTTT	CASSQVDRENEKLFF
TRBV25-1	-	-	TRBJ2-7	TGTGCCAGCAGTGACCTATCCTACGAGCAGTACTTC	CASSDLSYEQYF
TRBV2	-	TRBD1	TRBJ1-2	TGTGCCAGCAGGGTCGGGACAGGGGCTTCTCATGGCTACACCTTC	CASRVGTGASHGYTF